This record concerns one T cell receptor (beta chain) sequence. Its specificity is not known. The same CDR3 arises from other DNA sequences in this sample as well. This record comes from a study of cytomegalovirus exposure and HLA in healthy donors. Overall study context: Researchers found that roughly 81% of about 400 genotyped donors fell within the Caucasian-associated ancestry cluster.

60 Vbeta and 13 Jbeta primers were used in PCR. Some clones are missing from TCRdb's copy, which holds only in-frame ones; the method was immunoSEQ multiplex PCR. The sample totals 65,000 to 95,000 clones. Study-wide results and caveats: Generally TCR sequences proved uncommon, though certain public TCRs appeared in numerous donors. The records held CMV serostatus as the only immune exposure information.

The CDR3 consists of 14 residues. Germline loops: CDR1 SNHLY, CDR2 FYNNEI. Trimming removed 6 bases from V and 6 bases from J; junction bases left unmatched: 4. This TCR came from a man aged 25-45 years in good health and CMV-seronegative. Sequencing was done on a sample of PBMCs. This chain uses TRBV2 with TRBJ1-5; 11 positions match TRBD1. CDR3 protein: CASRGQGAGQPQHF. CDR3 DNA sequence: TGTGCCAGCAGAGGACAGGGGGCCGGTCAGCCCCAGCATTTT.